The 3 T cell receptor beta chains below were found in one sample sequenced in a study of cytomegalovirus exposure and HLA in healthy donors. The PCR employed 60 Vbeta primers together with 13 Jbeta primers. Libraries were prepared by immunoSEQ multiplex PCR; TCRdb keeps only in-frame clonotypes and omits some of them. This sample has approximately 150,000 clones; more than 70% occur once, and the top ten carry about 1.3%. Material: PBMCs. The receptors were gathered from a man aged 55 to 70 in good health and CMV-seronegative.

The rearrangement joins TRBV21-1 to TRBJ2-7; the table's D gene call, TRBD2, was not cross checked with the DNA. TRBV21-1 is marked as a pseudogene. The CDR3 is 15 amino acids. CDR3 amino acids: CASSKSGEEAYEQYF. CDR3 nucleotide sequence: TGTGCCAGCAGCAAATCGGGAGAAGAAGCCTACGAGCAGTACTTC.

The J gene is TRBJ1-1, the V gene TRBV30, with D perhaps TRBD1 (5 bases). Between the trimmed V and J ends, which lost 0 bases and 5 bases, there was a span of 10 bases. Germline lookup yields CDR1 GTSNPN and CDR2 SVGIG (reference sequence). The CDR3 has 13 amino acids. CDR3 sequence: CAWSVAGGTEAFF. The CDR3 bases are TGTGCCTGGAGTGTTGCCGGGGGAACTGAAGCTTTCTTT.

This clone was detected once. The chain joins TRBV10-1 to TRBJ1-6, with D perhaps TRBD1 (5 bases). Trimming cost V 4 bases and J 7 bases, with 11 bases left between them. The germline V gene has CDR1 WNHNN and CDR2 SYGVQD (reference sequence). The CDR3 has 14 residues. The CDR3 region has the DNA TGCGCCAGCAGTGTGGACAAAGGAAATTCACCCCTCCACTTT. Residues: CASSVDKGNSPLHF.